This entry lists 4 T cell receptor beta chains sequenced from one sample in a study of cytomegalovirus exposure and HLA in healthy donors. The primer mix had 60 Vbeta and 13 Jbeta primers. The assay was immunoSEQ multiplex PCR, and TCRdb's table has in-frame clones only and misses some. The sample has 100,000 to 150,000 clones; roughly four fifths are singletons. The sample comprised PBMCs. These receptors were collected from a boy aged 2 to 10 in good health and CMV-seronegative.

This chain uses TRBV5-4 with TRBJ2-5, with D possibly being TRBD2 (5 bases). The J call may be faulty, since TRBJ2-7 better matches the DNA end. This CDR3 spans 14 amino acids. From germline, CDR1 is SGHNT and CDR2 YYREEE (reference sequence). Here the CDR3 DNA reads TGTGCCAGCAGCCGTACTAGGCCCCCCTACGAGCAGTACTTC. Translation gives CASSRTRPPYEQYF.

The rearrangement links TRBV28 to TRBJ1-1; 7 bases are shared with TRBD1. CDR1 is MDHEN, CDR2 SYDVKM, per germline. V lost 5 bases to trimming and J lost 1 base; unmatched junction nucleotides: 10. The CDR3 runs to 16 residues. CDR3 DNA sequence: TGTGCCAGCAGTCTCCGACAGGGAGCCTCGAACACTGAAGCTTTCTTT. It encodes CASSLRQGASNTEAFF. Filled out from reference TRBV28 and TRBJ1-1, the complete variable domain reads DVKVTQSSRYLVKRTGEKVFLECVQDMDHENMFWYRQDPGLGLRLIYFSYDVKMKEKGDIPEGYSVSREKKERFSLILESASTNQTSMYLCASSLRQGASNTEAFFGQGTRLTVV.

The chain couples TRBV5-1 to TRBJ1-2, with D hard to call. Germline CDR1 SGHRS, CDR2 YFSETQ. The CDR3 length is 14 residues. V lost 0 bases, J lost 7 bases, and 13 bases lay in between. The CDR3 DNA reads TGCGCCAGCAGCTTGGACAGACCGAGCACTGGCTACACCTTC. Protein sequence: CASSLDRPSTGYTF.

The CDR3 DNA is TGTGCCATCTATCGCGTGGAGACCGGGGAGCTGTTTTTT. It yields the protein CAIYRVETGELFF. The chain couples TRBV5-4 to TRBJ2-2; D remains unclear. This CDR3 is built from 13 residues. CDR1 and CDR2 (germline): SGHNT, YYREEE (reference sequence). The ends were cut back, 9 bases at V and 5 bases at J, with 14 bases in the middle. The whole variable domain, filled in from reference TRBV5-4 and TRBJ2-2, reads ETGVTQSPTHLIKTRGQQVTLRCSSQSGHNTVSWYQQALGQGPQFIFQYYREEENGRGNFPPRFSGLQFPNYSSELNVNALELDDSALYLCAIYRVETGELFFGEGSRLTVL.